The source of this T cell receptor beta chain is a study of cytomegalovirus exposure and HLA in healthy donors. The PCR had 60 Vbeta and 13 Jbeta primers. The assay was immunoSEQ multiplex PCR, and TCRdb's table has in-frame clones only and misses some. The data contain around 150,000 clones, over 65% of them seen just once; the ten biggest clones take up about 7%. The sequenced sample consisted of PBMCs. The sequence came from a man aged 35 to 55 in good health and CMV-seropositive.

Here the CDR3 reads CASSRGSSTDTQYF. The CDR3 bases are TGTGCCAGCTCACGAGGATCTAGCACAGATACGCAGTATTTT. The chain employs TRBV18 and TRBJ2-3; D not certain. The CDR3 contains 14 residues. V lost 4 bases and J lost 0, with 8 bases in between. The germline gives CDR1 KGHSH, CDR2 LQKENI.